This T cell receptor (beta chain) emerged from a study of blood T cells in healthy people across ages. The use of a sample-barcoded 5' primer and a J-beta primer mix characterized a second PCR of about 7 to 12 cycles. TCRdb passed the 5' RACE reads through MiXCR, listing each CDR3 protein once. The repertoire holds 630,000 or so distinct CDR3 sequences, with approximately 30% as singletons. The CDR3 has 10 amino acids. V was shortened by 3 bases and J by 14 bases, with 8 bases between the two germline ends. The germline V gene encodes CDR1 SNHLY and CDR2 FYNNEI. The rearrangement joins TRBV2 to TRBJ2-4, with D perhaps matching TRBD1 (5 bases). Sequenced input: blood. The source of this sequence is an elderly woman in good health. The CDR3 spells CASSDRTKYF. CDR3 bases: TGTGCCAGCAGTGACAGGACAAAGTACTTC.